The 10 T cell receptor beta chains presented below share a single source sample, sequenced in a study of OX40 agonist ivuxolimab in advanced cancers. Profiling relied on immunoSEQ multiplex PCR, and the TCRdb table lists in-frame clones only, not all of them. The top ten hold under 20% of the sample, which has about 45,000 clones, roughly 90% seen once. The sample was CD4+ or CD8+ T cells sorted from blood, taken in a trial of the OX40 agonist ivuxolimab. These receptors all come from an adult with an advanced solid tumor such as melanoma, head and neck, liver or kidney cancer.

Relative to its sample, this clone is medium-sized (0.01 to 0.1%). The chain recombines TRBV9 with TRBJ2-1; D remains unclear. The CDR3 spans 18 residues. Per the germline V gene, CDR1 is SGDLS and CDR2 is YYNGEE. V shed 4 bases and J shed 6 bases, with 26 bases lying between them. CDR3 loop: CASSPRSDRGFYGNEQFF. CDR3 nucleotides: TGTGCCAGCAGCCCCCGGTCGGATCGAGGATTTTACGGCAATGAGCAGTTCTTC.

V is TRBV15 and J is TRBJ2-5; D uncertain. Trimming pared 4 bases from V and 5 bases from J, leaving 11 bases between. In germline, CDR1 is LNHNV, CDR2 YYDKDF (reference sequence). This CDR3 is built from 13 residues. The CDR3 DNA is TGTGCCACCAGCATAAGGGTGGGGGAGACCCAGTACTTC. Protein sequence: CATSIRVGETQYF.

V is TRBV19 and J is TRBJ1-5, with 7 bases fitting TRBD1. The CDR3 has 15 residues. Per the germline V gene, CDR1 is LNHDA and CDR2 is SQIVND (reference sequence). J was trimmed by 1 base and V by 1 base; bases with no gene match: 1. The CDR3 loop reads CASSIGQGSNQPQHF. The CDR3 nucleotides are TGTGCCAGTAGTATAGGACAGGGAAGCAATCAGCCCCAGCATTTT. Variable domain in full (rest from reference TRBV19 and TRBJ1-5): DGGITQSPKYLFRKEGQNVTLSCEQNLNHDAMYWYRQDPGQGLRLIYYSQIVNDFQKGDIAEGYSVSREKKESFPLTVTSAQKNPTAFYLCASSIGQGSNQPQHFGDGTRLSIL.

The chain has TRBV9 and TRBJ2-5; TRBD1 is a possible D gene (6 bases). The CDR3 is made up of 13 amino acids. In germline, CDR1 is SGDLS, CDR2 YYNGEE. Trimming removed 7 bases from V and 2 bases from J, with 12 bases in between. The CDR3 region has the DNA TGTGCCAGCGGATCAGGGGATCAAGAGACCCAGTACTTC. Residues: CASGSGDQETQYF.

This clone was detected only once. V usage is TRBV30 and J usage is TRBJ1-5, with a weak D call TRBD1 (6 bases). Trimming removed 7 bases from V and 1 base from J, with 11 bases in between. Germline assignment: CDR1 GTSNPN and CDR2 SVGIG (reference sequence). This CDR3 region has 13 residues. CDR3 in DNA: TGTGCCTTCCAGGGGACCAGCAATCAGCCCCAGCATTTT. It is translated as CAFQGTSNQPQHF.

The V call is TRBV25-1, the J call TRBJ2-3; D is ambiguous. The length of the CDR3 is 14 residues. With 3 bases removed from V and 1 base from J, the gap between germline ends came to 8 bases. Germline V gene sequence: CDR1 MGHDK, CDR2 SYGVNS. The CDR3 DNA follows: TGTGCCAGCAGTGACTGGGAAGGCACAGATACGCAGTATTTT. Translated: CASSDWEGTDTQYF.

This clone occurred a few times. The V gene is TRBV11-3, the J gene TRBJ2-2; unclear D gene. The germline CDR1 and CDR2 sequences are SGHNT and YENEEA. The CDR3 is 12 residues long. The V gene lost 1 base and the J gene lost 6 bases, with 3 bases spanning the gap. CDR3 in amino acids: CASSLVAGELFF. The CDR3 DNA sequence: TGTGCCAGCAGCTTAGTGGCCGGGGAGCTGTTTTTT.

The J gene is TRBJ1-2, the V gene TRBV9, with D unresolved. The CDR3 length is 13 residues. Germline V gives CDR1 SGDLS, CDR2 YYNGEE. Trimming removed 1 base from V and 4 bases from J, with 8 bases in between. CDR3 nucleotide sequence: TGTGCCAGCAGCGTATCAGGTACCTATGGCTACACCTTC. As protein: CASSVSGTYGYTF.

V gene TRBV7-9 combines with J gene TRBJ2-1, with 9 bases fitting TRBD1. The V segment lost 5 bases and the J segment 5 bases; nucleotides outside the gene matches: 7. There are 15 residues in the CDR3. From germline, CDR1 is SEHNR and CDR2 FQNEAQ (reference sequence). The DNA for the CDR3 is TGTGCCAGCAGCCCGCAACAGGGGGCCCACAATGAGCAGTTCTTC. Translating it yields CASSPQQGAHNEQFF.

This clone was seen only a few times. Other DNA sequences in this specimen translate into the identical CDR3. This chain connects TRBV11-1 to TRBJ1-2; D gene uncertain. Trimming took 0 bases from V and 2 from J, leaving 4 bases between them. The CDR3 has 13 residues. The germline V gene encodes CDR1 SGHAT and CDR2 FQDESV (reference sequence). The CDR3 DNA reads TGTGCCAGCAGCTTAGCGGGGAACTATGGCTACACCTTC. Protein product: CASSLAGNYGYTF.